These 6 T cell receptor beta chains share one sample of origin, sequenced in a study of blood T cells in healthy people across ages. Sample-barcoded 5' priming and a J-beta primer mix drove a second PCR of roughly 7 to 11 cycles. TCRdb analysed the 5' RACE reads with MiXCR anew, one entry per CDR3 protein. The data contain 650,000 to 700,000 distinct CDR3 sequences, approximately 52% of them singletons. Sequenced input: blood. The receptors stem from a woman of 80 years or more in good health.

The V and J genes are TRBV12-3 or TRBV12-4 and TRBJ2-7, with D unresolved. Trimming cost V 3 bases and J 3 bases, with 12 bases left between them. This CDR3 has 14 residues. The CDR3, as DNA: TGTGCCAGCAGTTTGTCCGGGTTCCTCTACGAGCAGTACTTC. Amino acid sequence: CASSLSGFLYEQYF.

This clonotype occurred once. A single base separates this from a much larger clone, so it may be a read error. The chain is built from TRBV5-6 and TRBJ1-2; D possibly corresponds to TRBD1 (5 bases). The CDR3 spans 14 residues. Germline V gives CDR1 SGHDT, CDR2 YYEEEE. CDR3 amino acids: CASSPRGRNYDYTF. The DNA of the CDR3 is TGTGCCAGCAGCCCGCGGGGGAGGAACTATGACTACACCTTC.

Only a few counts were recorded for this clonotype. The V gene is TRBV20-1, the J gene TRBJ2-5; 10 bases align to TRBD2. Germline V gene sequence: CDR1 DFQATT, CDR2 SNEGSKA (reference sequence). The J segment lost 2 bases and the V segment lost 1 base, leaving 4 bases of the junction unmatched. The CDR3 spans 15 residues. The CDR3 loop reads CSARGLAGVQETQYF. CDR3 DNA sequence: TGCAGTGCTAGAGGACTAGCGGGCGTTCAAGAGACCCAGTACTTC.

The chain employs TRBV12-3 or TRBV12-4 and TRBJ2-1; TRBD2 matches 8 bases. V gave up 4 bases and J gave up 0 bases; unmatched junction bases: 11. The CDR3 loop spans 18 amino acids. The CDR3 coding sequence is TGTGCCAGCAGTTCCCCTCTGAGCGGGAGAATCTCCTACAATGAGCAGTTCTTC. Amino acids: CASSSPLSGRISYNEQFF.

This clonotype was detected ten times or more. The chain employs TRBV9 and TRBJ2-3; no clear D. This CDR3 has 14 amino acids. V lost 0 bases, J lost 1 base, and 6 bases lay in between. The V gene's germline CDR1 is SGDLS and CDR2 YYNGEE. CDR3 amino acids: CASSVAGRTDTQYF. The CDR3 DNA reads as TGTGCCAGCAGCGTAGCGGGTCGCACAGATACGCAGTATTTT.

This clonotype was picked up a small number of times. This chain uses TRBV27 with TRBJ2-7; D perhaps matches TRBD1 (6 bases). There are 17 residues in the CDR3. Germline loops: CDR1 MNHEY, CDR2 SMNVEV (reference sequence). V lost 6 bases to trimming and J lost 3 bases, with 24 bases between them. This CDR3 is CASSPSPDRGRSYEQYF. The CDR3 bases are TGTGCCAGCAGCCCTTCCCCGGACAGAGGACGGAGCTACGAGCAGTACTTC.